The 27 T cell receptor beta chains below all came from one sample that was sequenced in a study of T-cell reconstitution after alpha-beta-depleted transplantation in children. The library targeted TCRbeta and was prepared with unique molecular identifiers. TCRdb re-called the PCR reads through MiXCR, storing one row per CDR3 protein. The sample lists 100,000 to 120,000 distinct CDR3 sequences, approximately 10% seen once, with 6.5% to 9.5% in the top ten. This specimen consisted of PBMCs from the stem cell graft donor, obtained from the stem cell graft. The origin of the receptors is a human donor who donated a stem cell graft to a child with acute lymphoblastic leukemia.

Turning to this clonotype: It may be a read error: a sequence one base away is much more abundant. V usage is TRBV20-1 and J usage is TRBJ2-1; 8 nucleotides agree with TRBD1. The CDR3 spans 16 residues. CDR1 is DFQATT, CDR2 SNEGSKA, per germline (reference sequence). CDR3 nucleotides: TGCTGTGCACCCGACAGGGGTCAGAGCTCCTACAATGAGCAGTTCTTC. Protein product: CCAPDRGQSSYNEQFF.

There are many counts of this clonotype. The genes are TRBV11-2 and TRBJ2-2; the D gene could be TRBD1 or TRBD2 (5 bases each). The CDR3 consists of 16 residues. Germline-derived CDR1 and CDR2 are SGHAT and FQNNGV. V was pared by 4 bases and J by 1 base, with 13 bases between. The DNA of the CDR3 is TGTGCCAGCAGCTACGGGGTCGGACAGAACACCGGGGAGCTGTTTTTT. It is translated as CASSYGVGQNTGELFF. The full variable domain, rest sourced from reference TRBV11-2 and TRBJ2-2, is EAGVAQSPRYKIIEKRQSVAFWCNPISGHATLYWYQQILGQGPKLLIQFQNNGVVDDSQLPKDRFSAERLKGVDSTLKIQPAKLEDSAVYLCASSYGVGQNTGELFFGEGSRLTVL.

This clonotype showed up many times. The CDR3 spells CASSRILGTDTGELFF. The CDR3 region has the DNA TGCGCCAGCAGCCGGATCCTGGGGACAGACACCGGGGAGCTGTTTTTT. The chain carries TRBV5-1 and TRBJ2-2; TRBD1 agrees at 7 bases. CDR3 length: 16 residues. The germline V gene has CDR1 SGHRS and CDR2 YFSETQ. Trimming at V came to 4 bases and at J to 3 bases, leaving 9 bases not matched to a gene.

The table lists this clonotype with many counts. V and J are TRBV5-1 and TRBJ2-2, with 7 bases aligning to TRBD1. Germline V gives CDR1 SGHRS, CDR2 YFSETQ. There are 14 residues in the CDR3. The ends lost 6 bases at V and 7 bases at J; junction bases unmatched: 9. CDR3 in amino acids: CASNDRDYGGELFF. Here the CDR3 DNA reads TGCGCCAGCAACGACAGGGATTATGGCGGGGAGCTGTTTTTT.

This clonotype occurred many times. CDR3 bases: TGTGCCAGCAGTCCCACGGGACAGCTCTATGGCTACACCTTC. This translates into CASSPTGQLYGYTF. V usage is TRBV12-3 or TRBV12-4 and J usage is TRBJ1-2, with 7 bases lining up with TRBD1. V trimming: 5 bases; J trimming: 4 bases; junction bases outside the gene matches: 7. CDR3 size: 14 residues.

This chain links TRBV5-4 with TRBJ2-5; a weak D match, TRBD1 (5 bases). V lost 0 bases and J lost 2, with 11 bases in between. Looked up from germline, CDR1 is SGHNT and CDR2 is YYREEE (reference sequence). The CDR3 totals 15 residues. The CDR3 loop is CASSLDPTGQETQYF. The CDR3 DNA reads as TGTGCCAGCAGCTTGGATCCTACAGGACAAGAGACCCAGTACTTC.

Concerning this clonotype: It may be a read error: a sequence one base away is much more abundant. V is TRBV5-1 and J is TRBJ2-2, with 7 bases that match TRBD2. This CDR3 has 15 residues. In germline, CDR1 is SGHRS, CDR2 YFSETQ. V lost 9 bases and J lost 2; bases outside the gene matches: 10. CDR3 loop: CATEMGGINTGELFF. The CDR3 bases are TGCGCCACCGAGATGGGGGGGATTAACACCGGGGAGCTGTTTTTT.

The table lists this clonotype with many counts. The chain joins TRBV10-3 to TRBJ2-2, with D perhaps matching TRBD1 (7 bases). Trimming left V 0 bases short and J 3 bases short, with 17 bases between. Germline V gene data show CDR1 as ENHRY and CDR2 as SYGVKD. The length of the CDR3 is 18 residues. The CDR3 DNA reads TGTGCCATCAGTGAGTCGGATCGCAGGGGGGCCGACACCGGGGAGCTGTTTTTT. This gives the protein CAISESDRRGADTGELFF.

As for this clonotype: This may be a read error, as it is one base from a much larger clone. CDR3 region: CASSVTVITEAFF. Written as DNA, the CDR3 is TGTGCCAGCAGTGTGACAGTGATCACTGAAGCTTTCTTT. The chain recombines TRBV27 with TRBJ1-1; TRBD1 is a possible D gene (5 bases). The V end lost 5 bases, the J end lost 4 bases, and 11 bases lay between the germline ends. The CDR3 runs 13 residues. CDR1 and CDR2 (germline): MNHEY, SMNVEV (reference sequence).

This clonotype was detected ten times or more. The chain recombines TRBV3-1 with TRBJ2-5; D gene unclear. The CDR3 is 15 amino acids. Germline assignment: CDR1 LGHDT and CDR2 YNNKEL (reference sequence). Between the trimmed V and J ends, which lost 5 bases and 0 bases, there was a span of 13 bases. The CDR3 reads CASSARKEYQETQYF. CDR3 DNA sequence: TGTGCCAGCAGCGCAAGGAAGGAATACCAAGAGACCCAGTACTTC.

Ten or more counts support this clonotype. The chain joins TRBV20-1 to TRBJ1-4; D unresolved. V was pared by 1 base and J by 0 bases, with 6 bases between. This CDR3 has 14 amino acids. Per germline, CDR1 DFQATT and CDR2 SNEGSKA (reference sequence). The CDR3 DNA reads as TGCAGTGCTAGAGGGAGGGCAACTAATGAAAAACTGTTTTTT. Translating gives CSARGRATNEKLFF.

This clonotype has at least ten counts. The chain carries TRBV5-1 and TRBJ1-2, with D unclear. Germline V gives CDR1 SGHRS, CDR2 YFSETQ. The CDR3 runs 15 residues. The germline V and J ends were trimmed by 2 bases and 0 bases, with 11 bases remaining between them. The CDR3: CASSFDGQANYGYTF. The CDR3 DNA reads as TGCGCCAGCAGCTTCGACGGGCAAGCTAACTATGGCTACACCTTC.

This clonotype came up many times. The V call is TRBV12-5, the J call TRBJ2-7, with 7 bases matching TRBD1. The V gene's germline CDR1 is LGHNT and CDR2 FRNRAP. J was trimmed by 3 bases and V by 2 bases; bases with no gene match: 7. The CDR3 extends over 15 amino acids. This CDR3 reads CASGLYRGPDYEQYF. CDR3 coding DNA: TGTGCTAGTGGTTTGTACAGGGGACCCGACTACGAGCAGTACTTC. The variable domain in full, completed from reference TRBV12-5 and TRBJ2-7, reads DARVTQTPRHKVTEMGQEVTMRCQPILGHNTVFWYRQTMMQGLELLAYFRNRAPLDDSGMPKDRFSAEMPDATLATLKIQPSEPRDSAVYFCASGLYRGPDYEQYFGPGTRLTVT.

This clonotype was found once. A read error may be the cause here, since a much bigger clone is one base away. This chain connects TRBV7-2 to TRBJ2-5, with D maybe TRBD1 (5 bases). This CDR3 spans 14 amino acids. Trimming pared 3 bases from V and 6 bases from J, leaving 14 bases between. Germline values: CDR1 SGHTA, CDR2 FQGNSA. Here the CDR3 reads CASSLDKRQKTQYF. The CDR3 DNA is TGTGCCAGCAGCTTGGACAAAAGACAAAAGACCCAGTACTTC.

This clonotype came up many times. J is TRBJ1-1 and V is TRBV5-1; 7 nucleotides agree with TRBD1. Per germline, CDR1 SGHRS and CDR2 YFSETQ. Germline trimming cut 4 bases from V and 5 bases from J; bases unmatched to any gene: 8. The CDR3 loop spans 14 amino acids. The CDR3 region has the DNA TGCGCCAGCAGCCAATCGACAGGGCTGACTGAAGCTTTCTTT. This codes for CASSQSTGLTEAFF.

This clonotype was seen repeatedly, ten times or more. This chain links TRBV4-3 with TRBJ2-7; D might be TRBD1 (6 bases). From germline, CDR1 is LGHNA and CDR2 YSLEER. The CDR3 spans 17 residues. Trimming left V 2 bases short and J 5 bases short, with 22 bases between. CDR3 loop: CASSQSRLQGLKNEQYF. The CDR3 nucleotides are TGCGCCAGCAGCCAAAGTCGATTGCAGGGGCTTAAAAACGAGCAGTACTTC.

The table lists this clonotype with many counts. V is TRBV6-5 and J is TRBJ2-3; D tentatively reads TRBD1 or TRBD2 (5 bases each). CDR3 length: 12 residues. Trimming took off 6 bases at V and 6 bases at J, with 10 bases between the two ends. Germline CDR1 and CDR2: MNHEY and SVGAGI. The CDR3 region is CASRRGEDTQYF. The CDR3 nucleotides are TGTGCCAGCAGGAGGGGAGAGGATACGCAGTATTTT.

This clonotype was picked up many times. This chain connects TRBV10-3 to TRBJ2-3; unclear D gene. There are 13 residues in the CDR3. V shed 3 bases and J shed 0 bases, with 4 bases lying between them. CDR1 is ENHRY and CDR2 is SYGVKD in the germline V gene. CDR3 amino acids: CAISDLSTDTQYF. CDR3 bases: TGTGCCATCAGTGACTTGAGCACAGATACGCAGTATTTT.

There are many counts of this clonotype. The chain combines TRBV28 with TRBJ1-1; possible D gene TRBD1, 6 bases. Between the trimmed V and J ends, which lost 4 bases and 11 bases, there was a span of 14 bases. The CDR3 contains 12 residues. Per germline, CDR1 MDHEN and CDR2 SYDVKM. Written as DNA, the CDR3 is TGTGCCAGCAGTTATTCGGGGGCTAGGGCTTTCTTT. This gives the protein CASSYSGARAFF.

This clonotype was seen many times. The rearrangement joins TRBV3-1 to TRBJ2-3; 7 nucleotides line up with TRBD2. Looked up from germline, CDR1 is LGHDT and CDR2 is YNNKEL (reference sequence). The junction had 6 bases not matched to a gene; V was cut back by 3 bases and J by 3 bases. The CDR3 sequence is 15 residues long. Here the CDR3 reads CASSQGGGRTDTQYF. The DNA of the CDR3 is TGTGCCAGCAGCCAGGGCGGGGGAAGGACAGATACGCAGTATTTT.

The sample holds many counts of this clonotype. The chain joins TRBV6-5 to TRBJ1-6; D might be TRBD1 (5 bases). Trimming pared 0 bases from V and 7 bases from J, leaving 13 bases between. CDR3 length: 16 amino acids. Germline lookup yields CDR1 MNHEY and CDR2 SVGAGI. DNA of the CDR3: TGTGCCAGCAGTTACTCTACGGGGCTCGCCAATTCACCCCTCCACTTT. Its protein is CASSYSTGLANSPLHF.

The CDR3: CASTPTTSGRNEQFF. The CDR3 region has the DNA TGTGCCAGTACCCCGACGACTAGCGGGAGGAATGAGCAGTTCTTC. The genes are TRBV19 and TRBJ2-1, with 13 nucleotides matching TRBD2. The CDR3 has 15 residues. CDR1 is LNHDA and CDR2 is SQIVND in the germline V gene (reference sequence). The V segment lost 7 bases and the J segment 7 bases; nucleotides outside the gene matches: 7.

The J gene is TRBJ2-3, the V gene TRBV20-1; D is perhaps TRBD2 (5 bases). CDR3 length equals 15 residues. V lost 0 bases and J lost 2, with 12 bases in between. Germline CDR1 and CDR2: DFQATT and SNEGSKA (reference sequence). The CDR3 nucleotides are TGCAGTGCTAGAGATGCTAGCAGAGACACAGATACGCAGTATTTT. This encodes CSARDASRDTDTQYF.

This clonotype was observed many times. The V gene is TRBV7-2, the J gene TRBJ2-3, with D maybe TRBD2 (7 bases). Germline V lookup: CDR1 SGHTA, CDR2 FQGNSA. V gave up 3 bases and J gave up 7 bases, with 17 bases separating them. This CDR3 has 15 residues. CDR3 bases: TGTGCCAGCAGCTTGGGCATTCCGGGGGGCAATACGCAGTATTTT. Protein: CASSLGIPGGNTQYF.

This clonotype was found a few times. The CDR3 DNA is TGTGCCACCAGAAGGGGAGAAAGCTCCTACAATGAGCAGTTCTTC. Translated, it gives CATRRGESSYNEQFF. V is TRBV28 and J is TRBJ2-1; D assignment may be TRBD1 or TRBD2 (5 bases each). Looked up from germline, CDR1 is MDHEN and CDR2 is SYDVKM. This CDR3 has 15 amino acids. The V end was cut by 10 bases, the J end by 0 bases, with 16 bases between.

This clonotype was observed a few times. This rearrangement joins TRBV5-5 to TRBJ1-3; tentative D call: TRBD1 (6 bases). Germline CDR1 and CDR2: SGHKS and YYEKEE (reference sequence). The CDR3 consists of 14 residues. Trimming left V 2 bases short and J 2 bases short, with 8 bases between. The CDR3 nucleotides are TGTGCCAGCAGCTTCGGGACACCTGGAAACACCATATATTTT. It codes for CASSFGTPGNTIYF.

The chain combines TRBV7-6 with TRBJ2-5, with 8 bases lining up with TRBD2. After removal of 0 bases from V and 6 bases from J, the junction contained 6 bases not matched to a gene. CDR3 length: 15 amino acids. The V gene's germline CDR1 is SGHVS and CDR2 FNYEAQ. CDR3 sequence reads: CASSLAKSGGQTQYF. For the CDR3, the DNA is TGTGCCAGCAGCTTAGCGAAGAGCGGGGGTCAGACCCAGTACTTC.